This T cell receptor (beta chain) is drawn from a study of monozygotic twins with inflammatory bowel disease. Reanalyzing the 5' RACE reads, TCRdb keeps one entry per CDR3 protein, without DNA. In total, the table holds under 200,000 distinct CDR3 sequences. The CDR3 consists of 16 residues. CDR1 and CDR2 (germline): SGHDN, FVKESK. The clonotype originates from a human donor with ulcerative colitis or Crohn's disease, or a healthy co-twin of an affected twin (not recorded which). Sequencing was performed on blood. V usage is TRBV14 and J usage is TRBJ2-2; TCRdb gives TRBD1 as the D gene, but with no DNA this cannot be confirmed. The CDR3 sequence: CASSRLGGSNTGELFF. The full variable domain, its missing parts supplied by reference TRBV14 and TRBJ2-2, is EAGVTQFPSHSVIEKGQTVTLRCDPISGHDNLYWYRRVMGKEIKFLLHFVKESKQDESGMPNNRFLAERTGGTYSTLKVQPAELEDSGVYFCASSRLGGSNTGELFFGEGSRLTVL.